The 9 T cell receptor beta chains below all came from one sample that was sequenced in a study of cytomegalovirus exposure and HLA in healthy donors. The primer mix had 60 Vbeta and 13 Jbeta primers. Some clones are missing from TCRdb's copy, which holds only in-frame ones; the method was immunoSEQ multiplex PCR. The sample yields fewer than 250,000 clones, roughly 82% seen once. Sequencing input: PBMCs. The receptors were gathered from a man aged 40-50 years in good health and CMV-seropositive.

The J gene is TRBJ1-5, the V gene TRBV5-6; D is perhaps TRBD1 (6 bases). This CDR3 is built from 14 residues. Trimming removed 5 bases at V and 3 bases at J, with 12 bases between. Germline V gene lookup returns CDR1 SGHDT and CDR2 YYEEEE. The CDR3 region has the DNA TGTGCCAGCAGAATTGGGGGCACCAATCAGCCCCAGCATTTT. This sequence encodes CASRIGGTNQPQHF.

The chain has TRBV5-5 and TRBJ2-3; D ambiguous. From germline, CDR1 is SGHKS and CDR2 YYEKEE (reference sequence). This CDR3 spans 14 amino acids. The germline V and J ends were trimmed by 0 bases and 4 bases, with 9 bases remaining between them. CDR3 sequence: CASSLGGSPDTQYF. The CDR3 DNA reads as TGTGCCAGCAGCTTGGGAGGTAGCCCAGATACGCAGTATTTT.

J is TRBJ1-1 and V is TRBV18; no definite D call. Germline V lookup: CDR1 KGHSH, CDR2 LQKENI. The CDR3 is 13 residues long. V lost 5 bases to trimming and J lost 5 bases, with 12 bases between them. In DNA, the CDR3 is TGTGCCAGCTCAAATACCCCAGGTACTGAAGCTTTCTTT. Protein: CASSNTPGTEAFF.

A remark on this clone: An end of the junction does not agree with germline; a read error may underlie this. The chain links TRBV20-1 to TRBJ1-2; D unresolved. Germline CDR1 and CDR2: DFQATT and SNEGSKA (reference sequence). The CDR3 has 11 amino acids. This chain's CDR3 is CSARDYYGYTF. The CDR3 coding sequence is TGCAGTGCTCGAGACTACTATGGCTACACCTTC.

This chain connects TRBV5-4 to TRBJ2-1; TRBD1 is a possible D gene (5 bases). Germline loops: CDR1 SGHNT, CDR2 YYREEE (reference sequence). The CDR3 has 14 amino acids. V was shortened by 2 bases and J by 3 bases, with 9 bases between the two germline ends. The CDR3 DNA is TGTGCCAGCAGCTTTTTCAGGGACTACAATGAGCAGTTCTTC. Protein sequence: CASSFFRDYNEQFF.

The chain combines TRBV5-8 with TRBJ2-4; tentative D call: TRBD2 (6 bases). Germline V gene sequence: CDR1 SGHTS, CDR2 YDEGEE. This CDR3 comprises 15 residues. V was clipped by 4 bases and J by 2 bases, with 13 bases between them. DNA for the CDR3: TGTGCCAGCAGCCGGGGGAGGAGCCCCAAAAACATTCAGTACTTC. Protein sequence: CASSRGRSPKNIQYF. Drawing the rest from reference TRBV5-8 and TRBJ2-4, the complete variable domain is EAGVTQSPTHLIKTRGQQATLRCSPISGHTSVYWYQQALGLGLQFLLWYDEGEERNRGNFPPRFSGRQFPNYSSELNVNALELEDSALYLCASSRGRSPKNIQYFGAGTRLSVL.

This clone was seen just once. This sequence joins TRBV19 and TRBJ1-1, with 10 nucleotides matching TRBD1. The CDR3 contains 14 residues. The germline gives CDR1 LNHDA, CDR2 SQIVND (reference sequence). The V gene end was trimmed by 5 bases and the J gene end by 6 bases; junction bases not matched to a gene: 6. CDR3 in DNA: TGTGCCAGTAGTCCGGGGACAGGGGCAGCTGAAGCTTTCTTT. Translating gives CASSPGTGAAEAFF.

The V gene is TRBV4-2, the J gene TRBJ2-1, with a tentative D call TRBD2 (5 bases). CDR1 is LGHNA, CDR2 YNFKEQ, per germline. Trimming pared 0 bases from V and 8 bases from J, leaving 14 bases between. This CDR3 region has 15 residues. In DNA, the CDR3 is TGTGCCAGCAGCCAAGAAAGAGGGATTTGGGATGAGCAGTTCTTC. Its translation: CASSQERGIWDEQFF.

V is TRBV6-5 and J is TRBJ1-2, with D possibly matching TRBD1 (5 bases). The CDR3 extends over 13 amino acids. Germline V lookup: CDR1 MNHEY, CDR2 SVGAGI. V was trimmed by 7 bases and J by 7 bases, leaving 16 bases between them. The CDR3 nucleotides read TGTGCCAGCAAAACGGGACTCGCCTCTGGCTACACCTTC. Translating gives CASKTGLASGYTF.